The rows below give T cell receptor beta chains drawn from one sample of a study of naive and memory T cell subsets. TCRdb processed the UMI-ligation and nested PCR reads anew with MiXCR; each CDR3 protein has one entry. The sample carries 130,000 to 150,000 distinct CDR3 sequences, 15% to 20% recorded once. Sequencing input: naive CD4+ T cells from blood. All receptors derive from a human donor in good health. Each CDR3 is given with its conserved first and last residue. The order of the fields is V gene, CDR3 length, D gene, J gene, clone size, CDR3 DNA, CDR3 protein. The D gene is left open where the match is weak. Size is omitted from some rows. Given values are once, few, many or a class for expanded clones.

TRBV20-1	13	-	TRBJ1-4	-	TGCAGTGCAACGACGACAGGTTATGAAAAACTGTTTTTT	CSATTTGYEKLFF
TRBV7-9	15	TRBD1	TRBJ2-7	few	TGTGCCAGCAGCTACCGACAGGGGTGGGAGCTAGAGCAGTACTTC	CASSYRQGWELEQYF
TRBV5-4	17	-	TRBJ1-1	few	TGTGCCAGCAGCCCCCTCACGTTCATAGGGGGAAACACTGAAGCTTTCTTT	CASSPLTFIGGNTEAFF
TRBV4-1	14	-	TRBJ2-7	-	TGCGCCAGCAGCCAACCGCCGAGCTCCTACGAGCAGTACTTC	CASSQPPSSYEQYF
TRBV18	12	-	TRBJ2-7	few	TGTGCCAGCTCACCAGTCTCATACGAGCAGTACTTC	CASSPVSYEQYF
TRBV2	17	TRBD2	TRBJ2-1	-	TGTGCCAGCGGTCAAATCCAAAGACTAGCGGGAGTCAATGAGCAGTTCTTC	CASGQIQRLAGVNEQFF
TRBV28	12	-	TRBJ2-1	-	TGTGCCAGCGGTGAAAGGGCCGATGAGCAGTTCTTC	CASGERADEQFF
TRBV29-1	12	-	TRBJ2-1	-	TGCAGCGTTAACCCCGACCTCAATGAGCAGTTCTTC	CSVNPDLNEQFF
TRBV18	16	TRBD2	TRBJ2-1	-	TGTGCCAGCTCACCACCCCAGCGGGGCACCTACAATGAGCAGTTCTTC	CASSPPQRGTYNEQFF
TRBV7-9	20	TRBD2	TRBJ2-1	-	TGTGCCAGCAGCTGGGCCGGACAGGGACTAGCGGGAGGTTCCTACAATGAGCAGTTCTTC	CASSWAGQGLAGGSYNEQFF
TRBV4-1	19	TRBD2	TRBJ2-3	few	TGCGCCAGCAGCCAAGACAGCACTAGCGGGAGGGCCGGACTAGATACGCAGTATTTT	CASSQDSTSGRAGLDTQYF
TRBV27	15	-	TRBJ2-7	few	TGTGCCAGCAGTATCAGCTGGGGTGCTGCCTACGAGCAGTACTTC	CASSISWGAAYEQYF
TRBV29-1	12	-	TRBJ2-7	few	TGCAGCGTTGAGGCGGGGCCCTACGAGCAGTACTTC	CSVEAGPYEQYF
TRBV29-1	13	-	TRBJ2-3	-	TGCAGCGTTGAAGGGGCAGCTCCAGATACGCAGTATTTT	CSVEGAAPDTQYF
TRBV29-1	15	TRBD2	TRBJ2-1	-	TGCAGCGTTGGCCTGGGGCGGGGGGGCTTGGATGAGCAGTTCTTC	CSVGLGRGGLDEQFF
TRBV7-8	15	-	TRBJ1-4	few	TGTGCCAGCAGCGTAGGGCAGGGTTGGGGTGAAAAACTGTTTTTT	CASSVGQGWGEKLFF
TRBV5-4	15	TRBD2	TRBJ2-1	-	TGTGCCAGCAGCTGGAGCGGGAGTACCTACAATGAGCAGTTCTTC	CASSWSGSTYNEQFF
TRBV19	16	TRBD1	TRBJ2-1	-	TGTGCCAGTAGTAAAAACCGGGACAGGGTTGGCAATGAGCAGTTCTTC	CASSKNRDRVGNEQFF
TRBV5-6	16	-	TRBJ2-3	-	TGTGCCAGCAGCTTTAGACAGGCCCGTTTCACAGATACGCAGTATTTT	CASSFRQARFTDTQYF
TRBV6-6	13	-	TRBJ2-7	-	TGTGCCAGCATATCCGGGGAAAGAGGCGAGCAGTACTTC	CASISGERGEQYF
TRBV6-2/TRBV6-3	14	-	TRBJ2-1	many	TGTGCCAGCAGAAGGACGGCCTGGGGCAATGAGCAGTTCTTC	CASRRTAWGNEQFF
TRBV5-1	16	TRBD1	TRBJ1-1	few	TGCGCCAGCAGGGAGAGGACAGGGTTCATGAACACTGAAGCTTTCTTT	CASRERTGFMNTEAFF
TRBV6-5	15	-	TRBJ2-5	many	TGTGCCAGCAGTTACTCGGGCAGGGGCCAAGAGACCCAGTACTTC	CASSYSGRGQETQYF
TRBV24-1	12	-	TRBJ2-5	many	TGTGCCACCGCGACAGAACAAGAGACCCAGTACTTC	CATATEQETQYF
TRBV20-1	12	-	TRBJ1-1	few	TGCAGTGCTAGTCGAGGGGCCACTGAAGCTTTCTTT	CSASRGATEAFF
TRBV7-9	12	-	TRBJ2-5	-	TGTGCCAGCAGCTTAGAGGTCCCGACCCAGTACTTC	CASSLEVPTQYF